Listed below are T cell receptor beta chains from one sample, sequenced in a study of regulatory T cells in long-lasting Graves disease. Via MiXCR, TCRdb re-called the multiplex PCR reads, giving one row per CDR3 protein. Among approximately 390,000 distinct CDR3 sequences listed, 15% to 20% were seen once. The same data also went into a second study, on T cells in Graves' hyperthyroidism and ophthalmopathy.

Sequencing used peripheral blood mononuclear cells (PBMCs), obtained at new diagnosis, from a patient treated with antithyroid drugs. The source is a young woman with Graves disease. Each CDR3 is given with its conserved first and last residue. Each record gives: D gene, J gene, clone size, V gene, CDR3 DNA, CDR3 protein. D genes are given only for firm matches. Rows may omit the clone size; those that give it use once, few, many or a size class.

. | TRBJ2-2 | . | TRBV7-6 | TGTGCCAGCAGCTTCGGAGGGGCCGGGGAGCTGTTTTTT | CASSFGGAGELFF
TRBD1 | TRBJ2-7 | few | TRBV7-2 | TGTGCCAGCAGCTTAGAGGCGGGACAGGGGTACGAGCAGTACTTC | CASSLEAGQGYEQYF
. | TRBJ2-1 | many | TRBV9 | TGTGCCAGCAGCGTAGAAGGCGGGGCGTCCTACAATGAGCAGTTCTTC | CASSVEGGASYNEQFF
. | TRBJ1-1 | many | TRBV6-5 | TGTGCCAGCAGTTACTCGATAACGATGCAAGACAATACTGAAGCTTTCTTT | CASSYSITMQDNTEAFF
TRBD2 | TRBJ2-3 | many | TRBV7-2 | TGTGCCAGCAGGACTAGCGCCTACACAGATACGCAGTATTTT | CASRTSAYTDTQYF
TRBD1 | TRBJ2-7 | . | TRBV12-3/TRBV12-4 | TGTGCCAGCAGCCACACAGGGGAAGTCGACGAGCAGTACTTC | CASSHTGEVDEQYF
TRBD1 | TRBJ1-1 | many | TRBV2 | TGTGCCATCCGGACAGGGGGCAAGAACACTGAAGCTTTCTTT | CAIRTGGKNTEAFF
TRBD1 | TRBJ1-6 | many | TRBV9 | TGCGCCAGCAGCGCAGGACAGGGGGGCAATTCACCCCTCCACTTT | CASSAGQGGNSPLHF
TRBD1 | TRBJ2-1 | . | TRBV11-2 | TGTGCCAGCAGCCTATGGACAGGGGATTTCTACAATGAGCAGTTCTTC | CASSLWTGDFYNEQFF
. | TRBJ1-1 | . | TRBV6-1 | TGTGCCAGCATCACTAGGAGTGACACTGAAGCTTTCTTT | CASITRSDTEAFF
TRBD1 | TRBJ1-1 | many | TRBV12-5 | TGTGCTAGTGGTTGGGAGGACAGGGGGCATAATCCTCCGTCTTTT | CASGWEDRGHNPPSF
. | TRBJ1-2 | . | TRBV29-1 | TGCAGCGCCCTGGGGGGGGACTATGGCTACACCTTC | CSALGGDYGYTF
TRBD1 | TRBJ1-2 | many | TRBV5-1 | TGCGCCAGCAGCTTGGCACAGGGGGCAGATGATGGCTACACCTTC | CASSLAQGADDGYTF
TRBD1 | TRBJ2-7 | many | TRBV7-8 | TGTGCCAGCAGCCTATGGGAAGGGACAGGGCTAACCTACGAGCAGTACTTC | CASSLWEGTGLTYEQYF
TRBD2 | TRBJ2-3 | many | TRBV11-2 | TGTGCCAGCAGCTTCACTTTAGCGGGAGCGAGCACAGATACGCAGTATTTT | CASSFTLAGASTDTQYF
. | TRBJ1-1 | many | TRBV2 | TGTGCCATATCGAAGATGAACACTGAAGCTTTCTTT | CAISKMNTEAFF
. | TRBJ2-4 | many | TRBV5-1 | TGCGCCAGCAGCTTCGGCAGGGAAAACATTCAGTACTTC | CASSFGRENIQYF
TRBD2 | TRBJ2-1 | many | TRBV6-1 | TGTGCCAGCAGCGAAACACCGGGACTAGCGGACAATGAGCAGTTCTTC | CASSETPGLADNEQFF
. | TRBJ2-5 | many | TRBV12-3/TRBV12-4 | TGTGCCAGCAGCTCTGGAGGGACTGCTGCCGGGACCCAGTACTTC | CASSSGGTAAGTQYF
. | TRBJ2-5 | few | TRBV12-3/TRBV12-4 | TGTGCCAGCAGTTCCCACGAGACCCAGTACTTC | CASSSHETQYF
TRBD2 | TRBJ2-7 | . | TRBV20-1 | TGCAGTGCTAGAGTAAAGTCTAGCGGGACATACGAGCAGTACTTC | CSARVKSSGTYEQYF
. | TRBJ2-1 | . | TRBV11-2 | TGTGCCAGCAGCTTAACGGCGGGTGCATTGTACAATGAGCAGTTCTTC | CASSLTAGALYNEQFF
TRBD1 | TRBJ1-5 | . | TRBV19 | TGTGCCAGTAGTATAGGGACAGGCCGCGGGCCCCAGCATTTT | CASSIGTGRGPQHF
. | TRBJ1-2 | many | TRBV7-9 | TGTGCCAGCAGCTTCCTTTGGGCGCACTATGGCTACACCTTC | CASSFLWAHYGYTF
. | TRBJ2-2 | many | TRBV5-1 | TGCGCCAGCAGCTTGGCCCTCCGACGGACGAACACCGGGGAGCTGTTTTTT | CASSLALRRTNTGELFF
. | TRBJ2-7 | many | TRBV11-1 | TGTGCCAGCAGCTTATTATTGATTCCCTACGAGCAGTACTTC | CASSLLLIPYEQYF
. | TRBJ2-7 | many | TRBV20-1 | TGCAGTGCGATGCAGGGAAGGGCGTCCGAGCAGTACTTC | CSAMQGRASEQYF
TRBD2 | TRBJ2-5 | many | TRBV6-4 | TGTGCCAGCAGTGAGACCGGGACTAGCGGGCAAGAGACCCAGTACTTC | CASSETGTSGQETQYF
. | TRBJ2-2 | many | TRBV2 | TGTGCCAGCAGTGCGCGTGGCACCGGGGAGCTGTTTTTT | CASSARGTGELFF
. | TRBJ1-5 | many | TRBV6-5 | TGTGCCAGCAGTTACTCTCCAGGGACCTTAGCAGGGCCCCAGCATTTT | CASSYSPGTLAGPQHF